Listed below are T cell receptor beta chains from one sample, sequenced in a study of shared clonotypes between healthy human individuals. Profiled with immunoSEQ multiplex PCR; TCRdb holds only in-frame clones, not every one. The sample gives more than 2 million clones, almost 96% of which show up once; around 0.13% is in the top ten. The sequencing sample was made of naive CD4+ T cells sorted from blood. The source of these receptors is a man younger than 35 in good health. Each CDR3 is given with its conserved first and last residue. Fields, in order: D gene, J gene, V gene, CDR3 length, clone size, CDR3 protein, CDR3 DNA. The D gene is left open where the match is weak. The listing skips clone size in some rows; elsewhere it reads once, few, many or a size class.

d_gene: TRBD1
j_gene: TRBJ1-2
v_gene: TRBV2
len: 14
abundance: -
CDR3aa: CASTRGQGFYGYTF
CDR3nt: TGTGCCAGCACCCGGGGACAGGGCTTCTATGGCTACACCTTC

d_gene: -
j_gene: TRBJ2-2
v_gene: TRBV11-2
len: 15
abundance: -
CDR3aa: CASSLVRADTGELFF
CDR3nt: TGTGCCAGCAGCTTAGTTAGGGCAGACACCGGGGAGCTGTTTTTT

d_gene: -
j_gene: TRBJ2-1
v_gene: TRBV7-2
len: 13
abundance: -
CDR3aa: CASSLDLTVEQFF
CDR3nt: TGTGCCAGCAGCTTAGACCTAACGGTTGAGCAGTTCTTC

d_gene: -
j_gene: TRBJ2-7
v_gene: TRBV6-1
len: 14
abundance: -
CDR3aa: CASSEQDGTYEQYF
CDR3nt: TGTGCCAGCAGTGAACAGGACGGTACTTACGAGCAGTACTTC

d_gene: -
j_gene: TRBJ1-2
v_gene: TRBV11-2
len: 13
abundance: -
CDR3aa: CASSLALNYGYTF
CDR3nt: TGTGCCAGCAGCTTAGCCCTTAACTATGGCTACACCTTC

d_gene: -
j_gene: TRBJ2-7
v_gene: TRBV20-1
len: 11
abundance: -
CDR3aa: CSATDQNEQYF
CDR3nt: TGCAGTGCTACAGATCAGAACGAGCAGTACTTC

d_gene: TRBD1
j_gene: TRBJ1-3
v_gene: TRBV7-2
len: 13
abundance: -
CDR3aa: CASSRDPDRASYF
CDR3nt: TGTGCCAGCAGCCGCGATCCGGACAGGGCCTCATATTTT

d_gene: -
j_gene: TRBJ1-5
v_gene: TRBV30
len: 15
abundance: -
CDR3aa: CAWSVDSYSNQPQHF
CDR3nt: TGTGCCTGGAGTGTCGACAGCTATAGCAATCAGCCCCAGCATTTT

d_gene: -
j_gene: TRBJ2-7
v_gene: TRBV2
len: 11
abundance: -
CDR3aa: CASILGNEQYF
CDR3nt: TGTGCCAGCATTCTTGGGAACGAGCAGTACTTC

d_gene: -
j_gene: TRBJ1-1
v_gene: TRBV6-6
len: 13
abundance: -
CDR3aa: CASRQLSNTEAFF
CDR3nt: TGTGCCAGCCGGCAACTTTCGAACACTGAAGCTTTCTTT

d_gene: TRBD1
j_gene: TRBJ1-5
v_gene: TRBV19
len: 16
abundance: -
CDR3aa: CASSIGRGYRNQPQHF
CDR3nt: TGTGCCAGTAGTATCGGCAGGGGGTATCGAAATCAGCCCCAGCATTTT

d_gene: -
j_gene: TRBJ2-4
v_gene: TRBV27
len: 14
abundance: -
CDR3aa: CASSFGGVGDIQYF
CDR3nt: TGTGCCAGCAGTTTCGGAGGTGTCGGGGACATTCAGTACTTC

d_gene: -
j_gene: TRBJ1-6
v_gene: TRBV18
len: 14
abundance: -
CDR3aa: CASSSGTDNSPLHF
CDR3nt: TGTGCCAGCTCGTCCGGGACTGATAATTCACCCCTCCACTTT

d_gene: TRBD1
j_gene: TRBJ1-4
v_gene: TRBV15
len: 17
abundance: -
CDR3aa: CATSRDQIGQGGEKLFF
CDR3nt: TGTGCCACCAGCAGAGATCAGATAGGACAGGGAGGGGAAAAACTGTTTTTT

d_gene: -
j_gene: TRBJ2-6
v_gene: TRBV5-1
len: 14
abundance: -
CDR3aa: CASSLGRVPNVLTF
CDR3nt: TGCGCCAGCAGCTTGGGGAGGGTGCCCAACGTCCTGACTTTC

d_gene: TRBD1
j_gene: TRBJ1-1
v_gene: TRBV11-2
len: 16
abundance: -
CDR3aa: CASSLMQGAPNTEAFF
CDR3nt: TGTGCCAGCAGCTTAATGCAGGGGGCCCCGAACACTGAAGCTTTCTTT

d_gene: -
j_gene: TRBJ1-2
v_gene: TRBV10-2
len: 14
abundance: -
CDR3aa: CASTRKGGNYGYTF
CDR3nt: TGCGCCAGCACCAGAAAAGGGGGGAACTATGGCTACACCTTC

d_gene: -
j_gene: TRBJ2-7
v_gene: TRBV11-2
len: 14
abundance: -
CDR3aa: CASSLDRLSYEQYF
CDR3nt: TGTGCCAGCAGCTTAGATCGACTATCCTACGAGCAGTACTTC

d_gene: -
j_gene: TRBJ2-5
v_gene: TRBV5-1
len: 13
abundance: -
CDR3aa: CASSLGSSDAQYF
CDR3nt: TGCGCCAGCAGCTTGGGTTCTTCCGACGCCCAGTACTTC

d_gene: -
j_gene: TRBJ2-3
v_gene: TRBV5-1
len: 15
abundance: -
CDR3aa: CASSEMAGAGDTQYF
CDR3nt: TGCGCCAGCAGCGAGATGGCGGGCGCCGGAGATACGCAGTATTTT

d_gene: TRBD2
j_gene: TRBJ2-1
v_gene: TRBV13
len: 12
abundance: once
CDR3aa: CASGRGRDEQFF
CDR3nt: TGTGCCAGCGGGCGAGGGAGGGATGAGCAGTTCTTC

d_gene: TRBD1
j_gene: TRBJ2-7
v_gene: TRBV7-8
len: 12
abundance: -
CDR3aa: CASSIQGNEQYF
CDR3nt: TGTGCCAGCAGCATACAGGGGAACGAGCAGTACTTC

d_gene: TRBD1
j_gene: TRBJ1-2
v_gene: TRBV6-1
len: 13
abundance: -
CDR3aa: CASTIGQGYGYTF
CDR3nt: TGTGCCAGCACCATCGGACAGGGGTATGGCTACACCTTC

d_gene: TRBD1
j_gene: TRBJ1-2
v_gene: TRBV29-1
len: 14
abundance: -
CDR3aa: CSVLTGGQFYGYTF
CDR3nt: TGCAGCGTTCTGACAGGGGGCCAATTCTATGGCTACACCTTC

d_gene: -
j_gene: TRBJ2-6
v_gene: TRBV7-2
len: 14
abundance: -
CDR3aa: CASSVRSGANVLTF
CDR3nt: TGTGCCAGCAGCGTCAGATCTGGGGCCAACGTCCTGACTTTC

d_gene: TRBD2
j_gene: TRBJ2-7
v_gene: TRBV11-3
len: 15
abundance: -
CDR3aa: CASSLRAGGPYEQYF
CDR3nt: TGTGCCAGCAGCTTACGAGCGGGAGGACCCTACGAGCAGTACTTC

d_gene: TRBD1
j_gene: TRBJ2-4
v_gene: TRBV19
len: 15
abundance: -
CDR3aa: CASTSGQTPKNIQYF
CDR3nt: TGTGCCAGTACCTCGGGACAGACCCCCAAAAACATTCAGTACTTC

d_gene: TRBD1
j_gene: TRBJ1-2
v_gene: TRBV28
len: 13
abundance: -
CDR3aa: CASSSGQGGRYTF
CDR3nt: TGTGCCAGCAGTTCTGGACAGGGTGGGAGGTACACCTTC

d_gene: -
j_gene: TRBJ1-3
v_gene: TRBV7-9
len: 13
abundance: -
CDR3aa: CARGGSSGNTIYF
CDR3nt: TGTGCCAGAGGTGGATCCTCTGGAAACACCATATATTTT

d_gene: TRBD2
j_gene: TRBJ2-7
v_gene: TRBV6-5
len: 15
abundance: -
CDR3aa: CASSPPLAGTYEQYF
CDR3nt: TGTGCCAGCAGCCCACCCCTAGCGGGTACCTACGAGCAGTACTTC

d_gene: TRBD1
j_gene: TRBJ1-4
v_gene: TRBV28
len: 15
abundance: -
CDR3aa: CASSPPGQGIGKLFF
CDR3nt: TGTGCCAGCAGTCCTCCGGGACAGGGGATAGGAAAACTGTTTTTT

d_gene: -
j_gene: TRBJ1-1
v_gene: TRBV4-3
len: 14
abundance: few
CDR3aa: CASSQVGGNTEAFF
CDR3nt: TGCGCCAGCAGCCAAGTGGGAGGGAACACTGAAGCTTTCTTT

d_gene: -
j_gene: TRBJ1-1
v_gene: TRBV5-1
len: 14
abundance: -
CDR3aa: CASSFNGGYTEAFF
CDR3nt: TGCGCCAGCAGCTTTAATGGGGGGTACACTGAAGCTTTCTTT

d_gene: TRBD1
j_gene: TRBJ2-3
v_gene: TRBV2
len: 17
abundance: -
CDR3aa: CASRIEGAVASTDTQYF
CDR3nt: TGTGCCAGCAGAATCGAGGGGGCGGTGGCTAGCACAGATACGCAGTATTTT

d_gene: -
j_gene: TRBJ2-7
v_gene: TRBV27
len: 11
abundance: -
CDR3aa: CASSKGYEQYF
CDR3nt: TGTGCCAGCAGTAAAGGGTACGAGCAGTACTTC

d_gene: -
j_gene: TRBJ2-1
v_gene: TRBV5-6
len: 15
abundance: -
CDR3aa: CASSLTVGSYNEQFF
CDR3nt: TGTGCCAGCAGCTTGACAGTCGGGTCCTACAATGAGCAGTTCTTC

d_gene: -
j_gene: TRBJ1-5
v_gene: TRBV28
len: 17
abundance: -
CDR3aa: CASGLWSDPYSNQPQHF
CDR3nt: TGTGCCAGCGGGCTTTGGTCCGACCCTTATAGCAATCAGCCCCAGCATTTT

d_gene: -
j_gene: TRBJ2-7
v_gene: TRBV15
len: 14
abundance: once
CDR3aa: CATSTGPETYEQYF
CDR3nt: TGTGCCACCAGCACCGGGCCAGAGACCTACGAGCAGTACTTC

d_gene: TRBD1
j_gene: TRBJ2-1
v_gene: TRBV28
len: 13
abundance: -
CDR3aa: CASTVGQGDEQFF
CDR3nt: TGTGCCAGCACCGTAGGACAGGGCGATGAGCAGTTCTTC

d_gene: -
j_gene: TRBJ2-5
v_gene: TRBV6-6
len: 14
abundance: -
CDR3aa: CASSLGRTQETQYF
CDR3nt: TGTGCCAGCAGTCTGGGACGGACCCAAGAGACCCAGTACTTC

d_gene: -
j_gene: TRBJ1-2
v_gene: TRBV11-2
len: 14
abundance: -
CDR3aa: CASSLAQGGRGYTF
CDR3nt: TGTGCCAGCAGCTTAGCTCAGGGCGGACGCGGCTACACCTTC

d_gene: -
j_gene: TRBJ1-6
v_gene: TRBV19
len: 14
abundance: -
CDR3aa: CASSIYHSDSPLHF
CDR3nt: TGTGCCAGTAGTATCTACCATTCCGATTCACCCCTCCACTTT

d_gene: -
j_gene: TRBJ1-2
v_gene: TRBV5-1
len: 14
abundance: -
CDR3aa: CASSDGQPNYGYTF
CDR3nt: TGCGCCAGCAGCGATGGACAGCCTAACTATGGCTACACCTTC

d_gene: -
j_gene: TRBJ1-1
v_gene: TRBV5-4
len: 13
abundance: -
CDR3aa: CASRPQGTEDAFF
CDR3nt: TGTGCCAGCAGGCCCCAGGGTACCGAGGATGCTTTCTTT

d_gene: -
j_gene: TRBJ1-1
v_gene: TRBV29-1
len: 12
abundance: -
CDR3aa: CSAWGVGTEAFF
CDR3nt: TGCAGCGCATGGGGGGTGGGCACTGAAGCTTTCTTT

d_gene: TRBD2
j_gene: TRBJ2-3
v_gene: TRBV9
len: 16
abundance: -
CDR3aa: CASSVGTSGRSDTQYF
CDR3nt: TGTGCCAGCAGCGTCGGGACTAGCGGGAGATCAGATACGCAGTATTTT

d_gene: -
j_gene: TRBJ2-5
v_gene: TRBV10-3
len: 11
abundance: -
CDR3aa: CAIGLGETQYF
CDR3nt: TGTGCCATCGGGCTAGGAGAGACCCAGTACTTC

d_gene: TRBD1
j_gene: TRBJ2-7
v_gene: TRBV11-2
len: 15
abundance: -
CDR3aa: CASSTRRDSSYEQYF
CDR3nt: TGTGCCAGCAGCACCCGCCGGGACAGCTCCTACGAGCAGTACTTC